Below, one T cell receptor (beta chain) is given with its context. This sample was included in a study of sequential checkpoint blockade in melanoma. About the research overall: After both sequences, patients received maintenance nivolumab. Some 22 patients had tumor biopsies before treatment and at week 13. DNA from 91 pretreatment tumor samples underwent TCRβ immunosequencing.

Between the trimmed V and J ends, which lost 5 bases and 6 bases, there was a span of 9 bases. Per germline, CDR1 WSHSY and CDR2 SAAADI. The CDR3 has 12 residues. Generated by immunoSEQ multiplex PCR, the TCRdb table keeps only in-frame clones and is missing some. Of around 4,800 clones in the sample, 35% to 40% were seen once. Treatment in this sample: randomized to nivolumab then ipilimumab (arm A) or the reverse (arm B). This TCR came from a human donor with melanoma. The V gene is TRBV10-2, the J gene TRBJ2-3; D may be TRBD2 (6 bases). The material was tumor tissue (inferred from file names), obtained from a patient given nivolumab and ipilimumab in sequence. CDR3 DNA sequence: TGCGCCAGCAGTCTAGCGCGTGATACGCAGTATTTT. It is translated as CASSLARDTQYF.